This TCR beta chain originates from a study of CD8 T cells in Susac syndrome. Random hexamers were used to reverse transcribe an amount of roughly 0.5 to 1 ug RNA. TCRdb recomputed calls from the immunoSEQ multiplex PCR reads with MiXCR, one row per CDR3 protein. The top ten hold roughly 0.1% of the sample, which has over 150,000 distinct CDR3 sequences, about 93% seen once. The CDR3 contains 15 residues. CDR1 SNHLY and CDR2 FYNNEI come from the germline V gene. Trimming took off 7 bases at V and 2 bases at J, with 12 bases between the two ends. The sequence was collected from a human donor with multiple sclerosis. The chain joins TRBV2 to TRBJ2-6; D is perhaps TRBD1 (6 bases). Sequences were obtained from CD4+ T cells from PBMCs. The DNA of the CDR3 is TGTGCCAGCAATAGACAGGATGCTGGGGCCAACGTCCTGACTTTC. This codes for CASNRQDAGANVLTF.